This T cell receptor (beta chain) was sequenced in a study of cytomegalovirus exposure and HLA in healthy donors. Points from the study as a whole: In a later analysis, compared with equally common non-associated chains, HLA-associated beta chains were more expanded.

Germline V gene sequence: CDR1 SEHNR, CDR2 FQNEAQ (reference sequence). The length of the CDR3 is 18 residues. The study ran its PCR with 60 Vbeta and 13 Jbeta primers. Data came from immunoSEQ multiplex PCR; TCRdb stores just in-frame clones and leaves some out. The sample yields around 130,000 clones, roughly 70% seen once. As regards this clone: What it recognizes is unknown. The junction departs from germline at one end; a sequencing error may be responsible.

This rearrangement joins TRBV7-9 to TRBJ2-6; tentatively, D is TRBD2 (5 bases). The sequenced sample consisted of PBMCs. This TCR was recovered from a woman in her thirties or forties in good health and CMV-seropositive. CDR3 coding DNA: TGTTCCAGCAGCTTAGCGCTCGGAACGGGCTCTGGGGCCAACGTCCTGACTTTC. Translated: CSSSLALGTGSGANVLTF.